The clone carrying this T cell receptor (beta chain) showed up many times. Its specificity is not known. This sample stems from a study of Graves' ophthalmopathy and Graves' hyperthyroidism. On the study more broadly: Peripheral blood was obtained at first diagnosis, ahead of any treatment.

Researchers took RNA transcripts and amplified TCR beta CDR3 regions from them. Second-round multiplex PCR came after a first-round RT-PCR that employed HTBI primers. TCRdb called the multiplex PCR reads again in MiXCR, with one record for every CDR3 protein. The table lists about 370,000 distinct CDR3 sequences, about 17% of them singletons. Study-level results: The authors also found most expanded thyroid clonotypes above 0.001 frequency in blood.

Losses at the gene ends were 6 bases for V and 1 base for J; bases not matched to a gene: 4. The CDR3 is 14 amino acids. The source is an adult woman with stable Graves' hyperthyroidism. What was sequenced was peripheral blood. The chain joins TRBV12-3 or TRBV12-4 to TRBJ1-1; the match to TRBD1 covers 8 bases. CDR3 in DNA: TGTGCCAGCAGCGCCGGGACAGGGAACACTGAAGCTTTCTTT. It encodes CASSAGTGNTEAFF.